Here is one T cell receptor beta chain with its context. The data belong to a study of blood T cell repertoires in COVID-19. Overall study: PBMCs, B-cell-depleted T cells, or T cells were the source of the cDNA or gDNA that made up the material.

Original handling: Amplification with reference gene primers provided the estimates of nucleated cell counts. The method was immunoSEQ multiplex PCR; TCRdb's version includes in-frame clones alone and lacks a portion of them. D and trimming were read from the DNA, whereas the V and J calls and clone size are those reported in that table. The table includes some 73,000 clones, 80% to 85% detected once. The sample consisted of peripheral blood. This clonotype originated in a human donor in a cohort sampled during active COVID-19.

CDR3 in DNA: TGTGCCAGCTCACCAGCGACAGCTATAAGAAATTCACCCCTCCACTTT. Protein: CASSPATAIRNSPLHF. This rearrangement joins TRBV18 to TRBJ1-6, with D possibly TRBD1 on 5 matching bases. V was shortened by 2 bases and J by 7 bases, with 15 bases between the two germline ends. Germline V lookup: CDR1 KGHSH, CDR2 LQKENI. The CDR3 has 16 amino acids. The whole variable domain, remainder taken from reference TRBV18 and TRBJ1-6, is NAGVMQNPRHLVRRRGQEARLRCSPMKGHSHVYWYRQLPEEGLKFMVYLQKENIIDESGMPKERFSAEFPKEGPSILRIQQVVRGDSAAYFCASSPATAIRNSPLHFGNGTRLTVT.